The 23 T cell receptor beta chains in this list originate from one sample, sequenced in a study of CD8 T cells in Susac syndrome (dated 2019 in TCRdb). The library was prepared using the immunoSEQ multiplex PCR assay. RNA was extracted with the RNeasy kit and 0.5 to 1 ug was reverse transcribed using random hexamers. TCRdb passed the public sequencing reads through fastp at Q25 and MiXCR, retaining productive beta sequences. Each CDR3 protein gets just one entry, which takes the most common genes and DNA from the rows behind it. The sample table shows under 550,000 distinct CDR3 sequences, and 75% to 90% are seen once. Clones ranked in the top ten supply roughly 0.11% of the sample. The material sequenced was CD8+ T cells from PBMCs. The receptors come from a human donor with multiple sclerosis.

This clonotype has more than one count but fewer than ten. The CDR3 is CASSSQGPYEQYF. CDR3 nucleotides: TGTGCCAGCAGTTCCCAAGGACCTTACGAGCAGTACTTC. The rearrangement uses TRBV12-3 or TRBV12-4 and TRBJ2-7; D remains unclear. Trimming took off 4 bases at V and 4 bases at J, with 11 bases between the two ends. The CDR3 sequence is 13 residues long.

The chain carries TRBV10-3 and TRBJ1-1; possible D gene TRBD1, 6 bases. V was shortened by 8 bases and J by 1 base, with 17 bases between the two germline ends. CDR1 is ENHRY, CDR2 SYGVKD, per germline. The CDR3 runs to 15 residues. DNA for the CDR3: TGTGCCATCTTTTCCGGGGTAGGGGGGAACACTGAAGCTTTCTTT. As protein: CAIFSGVGGNTEAFF.

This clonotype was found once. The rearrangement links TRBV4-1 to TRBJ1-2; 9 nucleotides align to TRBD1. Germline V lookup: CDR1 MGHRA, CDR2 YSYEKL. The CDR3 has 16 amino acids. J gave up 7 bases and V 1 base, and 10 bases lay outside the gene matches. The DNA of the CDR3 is TGCGCCAGCAGCCAAGGCCAAGGGGACAGGGCCTCTGGCTACACCTTC. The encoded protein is CASSQGQGDRASGYTF.

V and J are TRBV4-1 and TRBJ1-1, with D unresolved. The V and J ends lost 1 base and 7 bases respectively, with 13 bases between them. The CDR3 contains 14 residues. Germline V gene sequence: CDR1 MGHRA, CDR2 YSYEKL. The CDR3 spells CASSQGVQDVEAFF. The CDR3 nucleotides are TGCGCCAGCAGCCAAGGGGTCCAGGACGTTGAAGCTTTCTTT.

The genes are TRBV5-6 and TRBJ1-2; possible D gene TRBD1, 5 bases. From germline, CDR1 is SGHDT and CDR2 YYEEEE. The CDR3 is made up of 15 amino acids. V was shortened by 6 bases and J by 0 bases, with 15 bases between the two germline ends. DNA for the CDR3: TGTGCCAGCACCCTCGCAGGGATTTCTAACTATGGCTACACCTTC. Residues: CASTLAGISNYGYTF. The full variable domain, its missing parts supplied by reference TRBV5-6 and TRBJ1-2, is DAGVTQSPTHLIKTRGQQVTLRCSPKSGHDTVSWYQQALGQGPQFIFQYYEEEERQRGNFPDRFSGHQFPNYSSELNVNALLLGDSALYLCASTLAGISNYGYTFGSGTRLTVV.

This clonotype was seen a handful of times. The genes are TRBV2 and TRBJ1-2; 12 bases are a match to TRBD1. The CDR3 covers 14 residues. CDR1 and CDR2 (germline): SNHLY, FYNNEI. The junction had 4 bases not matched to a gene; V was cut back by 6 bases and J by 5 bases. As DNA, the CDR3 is TGTGCCAGCAGCGGGACAGGGGGCTGGTATGGCTACACCTTC. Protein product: CASSGTGGWYGYTF.

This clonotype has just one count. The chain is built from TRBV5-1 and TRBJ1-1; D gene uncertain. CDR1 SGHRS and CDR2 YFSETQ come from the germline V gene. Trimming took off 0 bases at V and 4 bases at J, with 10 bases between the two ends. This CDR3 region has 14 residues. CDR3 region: CASSLEVGLTEAFF. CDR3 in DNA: TGCGCCAGCAGCTTGGAGGTAGGGCTCACTGAAGCTTTCTTT.

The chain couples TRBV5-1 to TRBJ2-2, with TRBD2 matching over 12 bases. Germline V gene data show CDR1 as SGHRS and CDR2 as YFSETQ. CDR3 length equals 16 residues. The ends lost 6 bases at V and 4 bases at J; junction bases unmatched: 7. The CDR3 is CASTTRTSGVTGELFF. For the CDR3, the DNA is TGCGCCAGCACCACTCGGACTAGCGGGGTCACCGGGGAGCTGTTTTTT. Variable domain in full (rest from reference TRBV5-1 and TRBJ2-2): KAGVTQTPRYLIKTRGQQVTLSCSPISGHRSVSWYQQTPGQGLQFLFEYFSETQRNKGNFPGRFSGRQFSNSRSEMNVSTLELGDSALYLCASTTRTSGVTGELFFGEGSRLTVL.

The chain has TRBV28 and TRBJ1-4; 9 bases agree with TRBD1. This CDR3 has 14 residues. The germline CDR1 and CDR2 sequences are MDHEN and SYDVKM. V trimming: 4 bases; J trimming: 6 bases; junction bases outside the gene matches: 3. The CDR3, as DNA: TGTGCCAGCAGTTCGGGACAGGGTTATGAAAAACTGTTTTTT. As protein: CASSSGQGYEKLFF.

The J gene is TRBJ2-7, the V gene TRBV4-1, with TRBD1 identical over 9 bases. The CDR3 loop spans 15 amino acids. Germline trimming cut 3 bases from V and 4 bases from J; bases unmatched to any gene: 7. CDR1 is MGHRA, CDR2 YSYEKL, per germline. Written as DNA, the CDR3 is TGCGCCAGCAGCCACAAACAGGGGGCTAGTTACGAGCAGTACTTC. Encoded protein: CASSHKQGASYEQYF.

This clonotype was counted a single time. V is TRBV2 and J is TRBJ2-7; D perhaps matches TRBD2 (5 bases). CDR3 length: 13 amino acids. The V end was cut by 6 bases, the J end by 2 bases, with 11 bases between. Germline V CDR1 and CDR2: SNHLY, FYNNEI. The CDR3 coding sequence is TGTGCCAGCAGCTCTAGCCAAACCTACGAGCAGTACTTC. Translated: CASSSSQTYEQYF.

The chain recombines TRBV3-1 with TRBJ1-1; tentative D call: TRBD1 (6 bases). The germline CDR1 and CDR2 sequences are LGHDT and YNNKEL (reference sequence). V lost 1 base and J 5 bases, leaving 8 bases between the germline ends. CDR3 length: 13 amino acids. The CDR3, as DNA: TGTGCCAGCAGCCAAGCGAGGGGGACTGAAGCTTTCTTT. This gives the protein CASSQARGTEAFF.

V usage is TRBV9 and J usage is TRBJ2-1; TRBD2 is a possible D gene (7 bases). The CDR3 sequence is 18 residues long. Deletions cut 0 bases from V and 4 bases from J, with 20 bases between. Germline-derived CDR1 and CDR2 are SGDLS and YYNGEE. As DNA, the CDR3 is TGTGCCAGCAGCGTAGATGGGGCGGGGGCCTCCGAATACAATGAGCAGTTCTTC. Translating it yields CASSVDGAGASEYNEQFF.

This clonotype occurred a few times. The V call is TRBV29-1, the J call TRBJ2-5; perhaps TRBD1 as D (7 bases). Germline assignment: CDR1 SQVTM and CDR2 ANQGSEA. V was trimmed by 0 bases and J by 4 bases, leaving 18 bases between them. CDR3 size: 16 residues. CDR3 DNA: TGCAGCGTTGAAGATCCGGAGGGGGCTTCGCCAGAGACCCAGTACTTC. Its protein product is CSVEDPEGASPETQYF. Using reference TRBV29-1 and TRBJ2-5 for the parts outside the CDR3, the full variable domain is SAVISQKPSRDICQRGTSLTIQCQVDSQVTMMFWYRQQPGQSLTLIATANQGSEATYESGFVIDKFPISRPNLTFSTLTVSNMSPEDSSIYLCSVEDPEGASPETQYFGPGTRLLVL.

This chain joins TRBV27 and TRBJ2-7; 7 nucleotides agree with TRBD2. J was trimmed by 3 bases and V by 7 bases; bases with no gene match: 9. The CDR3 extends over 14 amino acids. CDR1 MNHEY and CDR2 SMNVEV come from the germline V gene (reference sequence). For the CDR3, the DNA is TGTGCCAGCAAAGTTGGGGGGGTCGGCTACGAGCAGTACTTC. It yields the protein CASKVGGVGYEQYF.

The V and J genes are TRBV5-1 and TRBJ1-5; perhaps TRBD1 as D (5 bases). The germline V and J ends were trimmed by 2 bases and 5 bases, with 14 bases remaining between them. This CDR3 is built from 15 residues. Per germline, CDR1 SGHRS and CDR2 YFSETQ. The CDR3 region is CASSLWGSVDQPQHF. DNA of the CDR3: TGCGCCAGCAGCTTATGGGGGTCTGTCGATCAGCCCCAGCATTTT.

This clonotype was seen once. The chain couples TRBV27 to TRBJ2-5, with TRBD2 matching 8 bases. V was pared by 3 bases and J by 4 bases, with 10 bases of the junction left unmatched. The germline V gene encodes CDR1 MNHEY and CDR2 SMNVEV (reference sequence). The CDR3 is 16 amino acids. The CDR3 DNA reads TGTGCCAGCAGTTTTGAAGCGGGAGCGTTACGAGAGACCCAGTACTTC. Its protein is CASSFEAGALRETQYF.

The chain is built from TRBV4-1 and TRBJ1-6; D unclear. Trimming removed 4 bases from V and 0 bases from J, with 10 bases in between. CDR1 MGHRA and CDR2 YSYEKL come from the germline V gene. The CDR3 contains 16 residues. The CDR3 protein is CASSRVASSYNSPLHF. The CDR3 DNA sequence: TGCGCCAGCAGCCGTGTGGCTAGCTCCTATAATTCACCCCTCCACTTT.

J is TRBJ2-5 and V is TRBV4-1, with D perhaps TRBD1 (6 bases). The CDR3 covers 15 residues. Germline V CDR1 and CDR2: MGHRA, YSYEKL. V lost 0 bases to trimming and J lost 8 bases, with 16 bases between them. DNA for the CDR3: TGCGCCAGCAGCCAAGAACCCAGGGGCGGAGATACCCAGTACTTC. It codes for CASSQEPRGGDTQYF.

The CDR3 nucleotides are TGCGCCAGCAGCTTGACCGGCGGGGGGGCGGTGAATGAGCAGTTCTTC. The encoded protein is CASSLTGGGAVNEQFF. The rearrangement joins TRBV5-1 to TRBJ2-1; 9 bases fit TRBD2. This CDR3 is 16 amino acids long. V gave up 1 base and J gave up 7 bases; unmatched junction bases: 9. Germline values: CDR1 SGHRS, CDR2 YFSETQ.

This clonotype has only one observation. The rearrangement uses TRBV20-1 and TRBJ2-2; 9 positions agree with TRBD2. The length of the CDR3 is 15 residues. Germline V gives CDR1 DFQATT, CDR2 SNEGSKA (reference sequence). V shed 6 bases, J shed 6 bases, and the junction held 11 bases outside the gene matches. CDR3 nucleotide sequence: TGCAGTGCCCGCGATCCGGGACTAGCAGCCGGGGAGCTGTTTTTT. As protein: CSARDPGLAAGELFF.

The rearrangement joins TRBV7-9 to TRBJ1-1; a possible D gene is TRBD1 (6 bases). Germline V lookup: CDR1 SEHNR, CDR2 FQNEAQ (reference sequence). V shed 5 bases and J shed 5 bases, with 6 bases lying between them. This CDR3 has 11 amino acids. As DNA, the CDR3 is TGTGCCAGCAGCGGGACAACTGAAGCTTTCTTT. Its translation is CASSGTTEAFF.

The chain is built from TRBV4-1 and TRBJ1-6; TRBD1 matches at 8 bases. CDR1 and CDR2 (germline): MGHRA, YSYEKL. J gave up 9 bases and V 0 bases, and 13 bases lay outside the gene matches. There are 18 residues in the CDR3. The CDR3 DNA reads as TGCGCCAGCAGCCAAGAAGGCGCCGGACAGGGTCGTGGTTCACCCCTCCACTTT. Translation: CASSQEGAGQGRGSPLHF.